This TCR beta chain was profiled in a study of shared clonotypes between healthy human individuals. Study-wide points: The naive CD4 repertoires of several donors were compared, and approximately 4.7% of clonotypes were shared.

V was shortened by 8 bases and J by 11 bases, with 12 bases between the two germline ends. The CDR3 length is 10 residues. CDR1 is SGHAT and CDR2 is FQNNGV in the germline V gene. Pooled CD45RO+ cells and CCR7-negative CD45RA+ TemRA cells made up CD8 memory. Sequencing was performed with immunoSEQ multiplex PCR; in TCRdb, only in-frame clones are kept and a portion is missing. The sample lists about 120,000 clones; more than 65% were seen once. A note on this clone: Its specificity is unknown.

The TCR comes from a woman under 40 in good health. The chain couples TRBV11-2 to TRBJ1-1, with no clear D. The sequenced sample was memory CD8+ T cells sorted from blood. Subset reported: CD45RO+ cells pooled with CCR7-negative TemRA cells. As DNA, the CDR3 is TGTGCCAGCGAACCAAGCGGGGCTTTCTTT. This sequence encodes CASEPSGAFF.